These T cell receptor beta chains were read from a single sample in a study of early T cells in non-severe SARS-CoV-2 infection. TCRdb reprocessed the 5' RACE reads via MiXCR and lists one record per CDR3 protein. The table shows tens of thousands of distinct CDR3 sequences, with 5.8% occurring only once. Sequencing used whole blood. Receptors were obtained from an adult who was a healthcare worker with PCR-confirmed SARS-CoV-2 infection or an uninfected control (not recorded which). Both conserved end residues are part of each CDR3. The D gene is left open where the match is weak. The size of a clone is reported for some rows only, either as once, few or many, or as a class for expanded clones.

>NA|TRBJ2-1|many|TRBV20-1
CSARPAPTYNEQFF
TGCAGTGCTAGACCAGCGCCTACCTACAATGAGCAGTTCTTC
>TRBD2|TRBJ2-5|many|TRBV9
CASSVAGGPEETQYF
TGTGCCAGCAGCGTAGCGGGAGGGCCTGAAGAGACCCAGTACTTC
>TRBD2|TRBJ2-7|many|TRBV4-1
CASSDLGTSGPYEQYF
TGCGCCAGCAGCGACCTGGGAACTAGCGGGCCCTACGAGCAGTACTTC
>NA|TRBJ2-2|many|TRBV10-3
CAIRTDTGELFF
TGTGCCATCCGGACGGATACCGGGGAGCTGTTTTTT
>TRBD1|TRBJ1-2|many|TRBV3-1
CASSQGQGGSYGYTF
TGTGCCAGCAGCCAAGGGCAGGGGGGCTCCTATGGCTACACCTTC
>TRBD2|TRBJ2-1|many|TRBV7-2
CASSLVGLARNEQFF
TGTGCCAGCAGCTTAGTAGGACTAGCAAGAAATGAGCAGTTCTTC
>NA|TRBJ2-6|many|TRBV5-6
CASSSGHSSGANVLTF
TGTGCCAGCAGCTCGGGACATAGCTCTGGGGCCAACGTCCTGACTTTC
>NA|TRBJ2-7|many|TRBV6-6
CASTQEGFLYF
TGTGCCAGCACCCAGGAGGGGTTCCTGTACTTC
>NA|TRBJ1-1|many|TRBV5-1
CASRKTIAENTEAFF
TGCGCCAGCCGTAAAACGATCGCGGAAAACACTGAAGCTTTCTTT
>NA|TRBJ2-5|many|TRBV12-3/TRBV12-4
CASSLMVGQETQYF
TGTGCCAGCAGTTTAATGGTGGGCCAAGAGACCCAGTACTTC
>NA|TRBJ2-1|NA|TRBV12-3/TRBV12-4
CASSLTVREQFF
TGTGCCAGCAGTTTAACGGTTCGGGAGCAGTTCTTC
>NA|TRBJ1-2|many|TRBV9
CASSVAGQSYGYTF
TGTGCCAGCAGCGTAGCTGGACAGTCCTATGGCTACACCTTC
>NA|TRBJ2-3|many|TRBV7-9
CASSSSGTFDTDTQYF
TGTGCCAGCAGCTCCTCAGGGACATTCGACACAGATACGCAGTATTTT
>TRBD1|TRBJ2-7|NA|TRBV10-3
CAISRQGAEEQYF
TGTGCCATCTCGAGACAGGGGGCTGAGGAGCAGTACTTC
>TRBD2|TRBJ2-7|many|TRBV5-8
CASSLSGGRRSYEQYF
TGTGCCAGCAGCTTGAGCGGGGGACGACGCTCCTACGAGCAGTACTTC
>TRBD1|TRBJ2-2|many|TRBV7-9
CASSGQGGGELFF
TGTGCCAGCAGCGGACAGGGCGGCGGGGAGCTGTTTTTT
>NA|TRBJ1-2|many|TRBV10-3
CAISELMGNAGYTF
TGTGCCATCAGTGAGCTAATGGGGAACGCTGGCTACACCTTC
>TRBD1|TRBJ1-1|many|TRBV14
CASSPFFGQGSTEAFF
TGTGCCAGCAGCCCCTTTTTTGGACAGGGTTCCACTGAAGCTTTCTTT
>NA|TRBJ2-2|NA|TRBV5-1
CASNDNRIANTGELFF
TGCGCCAGCAACGATAATCGCATCGCGAACACCGGGGAGCTGTTTTTT
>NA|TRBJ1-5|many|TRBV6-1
CASSGGEGVDQPQHF
TGTGCCAGCAGTGGGGGAGAGGGTGTGGATCAGCCCCAGCATTTT
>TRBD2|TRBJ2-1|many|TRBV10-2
CASSEPGTRGRWDEQFF
TGCGCCAGCAGTGAGCCCGGGACTAGAGGGAGGTGGGATGAGCAGTTCTTC
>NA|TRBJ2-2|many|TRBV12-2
CASRLICARLAGELFF
TGTGCAAGTCGCTTAATCTGCGCTAGGTTGGCCGGGGAGCTGTTTTTT
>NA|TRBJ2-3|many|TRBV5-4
CASRRGEDTQYF
TGTGCCAGCAGAAGGGGGGAAGATACGCAGTATTTT
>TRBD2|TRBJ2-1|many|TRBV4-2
CASSPRRAGGDSSYNEQFF
TGTGCCAGCAGCCCCCGACGGGCGGGGGGCGATAGCTCCTACAATGAGCAGTTCTTC
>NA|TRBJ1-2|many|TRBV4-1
CASSLGVGYTF
TGCGCCAGCAGCTTAGGGGTGGGCTACACCTTC
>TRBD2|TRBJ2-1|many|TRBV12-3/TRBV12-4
CASRLTSGSVSEQFF
TGTGCCAGCAGGCTGACTAGCGGGAGTGTTAGTGAGCAGTTCTTC
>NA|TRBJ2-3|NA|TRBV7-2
CASSLGGTDTQYF
TGTGCCAGCAGCTTAGGTGGCACAGATACGCAGTATTTT
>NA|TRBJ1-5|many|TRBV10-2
CASSIGVLSNQPQHF
TGCGCCAGCAGTATCGGGGTCCTTAGCAATCAGCCCCAGCATTTT
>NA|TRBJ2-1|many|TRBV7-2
CASSPEHSRRDEQFF
TGTGCCAGCAGCCCGGAACACTCCCGCCGCGATGAGCAGTTCTTC
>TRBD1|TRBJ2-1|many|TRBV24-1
CATSDSQQGLYNEQFF
TGTGCCACCAGTGATTCTCAACAGGGGTTGTATAATGAGCAGTTCTTC
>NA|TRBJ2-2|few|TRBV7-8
CASRVRGTGELFF
TGTGCCAGCAGGGTGAGGGGGACCGGGGAGCTGTTTTTT
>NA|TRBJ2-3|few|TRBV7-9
CASTGGTGTDTQYF
TGTGCCAGCACTGGCGGGACAGGCACAGATACGCAGTATTTT
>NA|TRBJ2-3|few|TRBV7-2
CASSLAAGGTDTQYF
TGTGCCAGCAGCTTAGCGGCAGGGGGCACAGATACGCAGTATTTT
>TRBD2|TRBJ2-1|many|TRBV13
CASSQFRDYPYNEQFF
TGTGCCAGCAGCCAATTTAGGGACTATCCCTACAATGAGCAGTTCTTC
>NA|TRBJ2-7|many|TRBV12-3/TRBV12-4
CASSFETHEQYF
TGTGCCAGCAGTTTTGAAACCCACGAGCAGTACTTC
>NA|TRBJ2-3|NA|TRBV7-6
CASSLRLGGTQYF
TGTGCCAGCAGCTTACGGCTGGGCGGTACGCAGTATTTT
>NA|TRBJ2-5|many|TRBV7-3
CASSGTPQETQYF
TGTGCCAGCAGCGGGACTCCCCAAGAGACCCAGTACTTC
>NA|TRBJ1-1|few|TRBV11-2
CASSSGQGGTEASF
TGTGCCAGCAGCTCCGGCCAGGGCGGCACTGAAGCTTCCTTT
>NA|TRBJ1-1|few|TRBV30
CAWSGQGARITEAFF
TGTGCCTGGAGTGGCCAGGGTGCCCGGATCACTGAAGCTTTCTTT
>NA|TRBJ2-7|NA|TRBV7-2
CASTIPGLGYEQYF
TGTGCCAGCACCATACCGGGACTTGGCTACGAGCAGTACTTC
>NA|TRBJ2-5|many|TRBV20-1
CSAGRGAVKTQYF
TGCAGTGCAGGCAGGGGCGCCGTAAAGACCCAGTACTTC
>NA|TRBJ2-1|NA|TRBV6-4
CASSEIGGTNNEQFF
TGTGCCAGCAGTGAGATCGGCGGGACAAACAATGAGCAGTTCTTC
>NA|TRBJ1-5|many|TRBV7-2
CASGGEQPQHF
TGTGCCAGTGGAGGGGAGCAGCCCCAGCATTTT
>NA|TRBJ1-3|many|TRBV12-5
CASGPSSSGNTIYF
TGTGCTAGTGGCCCATCATCGTCTGGAAACACCATATATTTT